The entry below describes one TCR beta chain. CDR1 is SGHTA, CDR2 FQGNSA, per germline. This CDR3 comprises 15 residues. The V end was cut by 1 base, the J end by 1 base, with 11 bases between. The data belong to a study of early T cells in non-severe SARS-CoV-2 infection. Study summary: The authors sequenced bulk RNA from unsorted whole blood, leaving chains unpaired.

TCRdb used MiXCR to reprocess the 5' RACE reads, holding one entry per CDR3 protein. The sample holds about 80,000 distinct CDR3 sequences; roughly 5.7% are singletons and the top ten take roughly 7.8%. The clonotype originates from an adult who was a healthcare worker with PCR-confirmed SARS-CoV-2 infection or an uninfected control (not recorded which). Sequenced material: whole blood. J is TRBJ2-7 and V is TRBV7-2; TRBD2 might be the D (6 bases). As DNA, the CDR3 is TGTGCCAGCAGCTTAGGCGGGACCAAATCCTACGAGCAGTACTTC. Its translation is CASSLGGTKSYEQYF.